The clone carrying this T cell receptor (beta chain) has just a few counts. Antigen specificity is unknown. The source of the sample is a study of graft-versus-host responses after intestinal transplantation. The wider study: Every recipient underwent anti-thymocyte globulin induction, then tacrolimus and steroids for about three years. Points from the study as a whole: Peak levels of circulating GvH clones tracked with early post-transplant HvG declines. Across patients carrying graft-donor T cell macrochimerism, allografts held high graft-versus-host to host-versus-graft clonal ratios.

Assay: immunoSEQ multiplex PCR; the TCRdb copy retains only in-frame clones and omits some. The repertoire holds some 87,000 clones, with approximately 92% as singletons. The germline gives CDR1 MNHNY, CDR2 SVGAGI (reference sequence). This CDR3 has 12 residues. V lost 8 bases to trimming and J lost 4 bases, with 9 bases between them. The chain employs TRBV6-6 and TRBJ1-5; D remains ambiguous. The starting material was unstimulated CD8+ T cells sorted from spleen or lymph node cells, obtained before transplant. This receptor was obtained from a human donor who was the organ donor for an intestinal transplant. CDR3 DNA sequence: TGTGCCAGCCACGGGATTAATCAGCCCCAGCATTTT. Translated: CASHGINQPQHF.